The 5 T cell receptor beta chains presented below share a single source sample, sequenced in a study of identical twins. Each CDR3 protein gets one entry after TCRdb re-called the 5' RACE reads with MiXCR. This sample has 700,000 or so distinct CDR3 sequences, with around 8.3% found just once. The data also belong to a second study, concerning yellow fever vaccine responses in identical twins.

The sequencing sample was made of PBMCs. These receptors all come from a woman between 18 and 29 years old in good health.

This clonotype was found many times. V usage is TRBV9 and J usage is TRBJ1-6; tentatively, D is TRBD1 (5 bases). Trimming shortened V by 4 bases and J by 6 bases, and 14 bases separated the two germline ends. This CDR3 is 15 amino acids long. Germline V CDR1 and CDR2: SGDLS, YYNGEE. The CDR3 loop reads CASSLEGTVNSPLHF. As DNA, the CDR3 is TGTGCCAGCAGCCTAGAGGGGACGGTTAATTCACCCCTCCACTTT.

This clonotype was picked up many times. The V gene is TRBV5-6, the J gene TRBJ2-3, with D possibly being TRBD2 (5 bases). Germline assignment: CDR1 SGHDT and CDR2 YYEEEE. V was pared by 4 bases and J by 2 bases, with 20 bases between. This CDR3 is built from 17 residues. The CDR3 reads CASSRGGVMVYTDTQYF. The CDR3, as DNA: TGTGCCAGCAGCCGGGGTGGGGTAATGGTCTACACAGATACGCAGTATTTT.

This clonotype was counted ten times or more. The CDR3: CASSFSAGELFF. The CDR3, as DNA: TGTGCCAGCAGTTTTTCCGCCGGGGAGCTGTTTTTT. This sequence joins TRBV12-3 or TRBV12-4 and TRBJ2-2, with D hard to call. The V end lost 3 bases, the J end lost 6 bases, and 5 bases lay between the germline ends. CDR3 length: 12 residues.

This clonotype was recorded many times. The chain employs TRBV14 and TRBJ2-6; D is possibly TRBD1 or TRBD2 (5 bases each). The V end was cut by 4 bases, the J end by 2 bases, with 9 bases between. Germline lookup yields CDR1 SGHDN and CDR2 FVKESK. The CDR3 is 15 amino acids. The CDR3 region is CASSPRGAGANVLTF. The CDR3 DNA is TGTGCCAGCAGCCCCCGAGGGGCTGGGGCCAACGTCCTGACTTTC.

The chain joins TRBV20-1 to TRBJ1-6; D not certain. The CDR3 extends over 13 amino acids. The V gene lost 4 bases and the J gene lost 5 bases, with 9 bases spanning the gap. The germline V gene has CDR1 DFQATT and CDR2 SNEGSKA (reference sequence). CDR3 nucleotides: TGCAGTGCTACAGAGACCAATAATTCACCCCTCCACTTT. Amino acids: CSATETNNSPLHF.